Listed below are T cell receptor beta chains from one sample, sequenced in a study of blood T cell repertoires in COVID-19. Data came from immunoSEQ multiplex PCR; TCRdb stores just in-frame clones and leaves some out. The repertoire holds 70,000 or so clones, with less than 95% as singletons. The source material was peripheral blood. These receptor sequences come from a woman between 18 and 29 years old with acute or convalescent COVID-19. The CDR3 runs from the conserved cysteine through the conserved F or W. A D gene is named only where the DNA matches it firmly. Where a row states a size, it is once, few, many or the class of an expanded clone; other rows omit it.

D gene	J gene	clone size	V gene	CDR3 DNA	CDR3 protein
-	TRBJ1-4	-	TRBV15	TGTGCCACCAGCAGAGACGCAACTAATGAAAAACTGTTTTTT	CATSRDATNEKLFF
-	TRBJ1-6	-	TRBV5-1	TGCGCCAGCAGCTTGGCGGCGGGAGGACAGTTTAATTCACCCCTCCACTTT	CASSLAAGGQFNSPLHF
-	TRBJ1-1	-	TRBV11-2	TGTGCCAGCAGCTTAGAGCCAGGGTTTACTGAAGCTTTCTTT	CASSLEPGFTEAFF
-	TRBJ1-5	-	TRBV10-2	TGCGCCAGCAGTGAGTCGACGCGGTGGATCCCGGAACAGCCCCAGCATTTT	CASSESTRWIPEQPQHF
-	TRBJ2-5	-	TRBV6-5	TGTGCCAGCAGCATCCAGGGGCTTCAAGGAGAGACCCAGTACTTC	CASSIQGLQGETQYF
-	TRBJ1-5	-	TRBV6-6	TGTGCCAGCAGTTATCAGGGGCAGCCCCAGCATTTT	CASSYQGQPQHF
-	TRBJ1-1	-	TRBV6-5	TGTGCCAGCAGTCGGTCAGGGTGGAACACTGAAGCTTTCTTT	CASSRSGWNTEAFF
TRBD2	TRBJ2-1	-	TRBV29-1	TGCAGCGTTCCGGGACTAGCGGGACTCTACAATGAGCAGTTCTTC	CSVPGLAGLYNEQFF
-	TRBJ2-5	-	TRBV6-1	TGTGCCAGCAGTGAAAATAGGGGCAACTATTGGACCCAGTACTTC	CASSENRGNYWTQYF
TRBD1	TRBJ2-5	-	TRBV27	TGTGCCAGCAGTACCCGACAGGGCGCTCTAGAGACCCAGTACTTC	CASSTRQGALETQYF
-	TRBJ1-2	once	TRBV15	TGTGCCACCAGCAGACTCCAGCGGGAGGAACGGGATGGCTACACCTTC	CATSRLQREERDGYTF
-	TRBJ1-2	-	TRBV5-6	TGTGCCAGCAGCTTAACCTCCTACGCCGGCGGGTCAGGCTACACCTTC	CASSLTSYAGGSGYTF
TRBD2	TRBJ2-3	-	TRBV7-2	TGTGCCAGCAGCTTCACGCTAGCGGGATCAGTTACGCAGTATTTT	CASSFTLAGSVTQYF
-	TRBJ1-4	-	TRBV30	TGTGCCTGGAGCGTTCAGGTGCGCCATGAAAAACTGTTTTTT	CAWSVQVRHEKLFF
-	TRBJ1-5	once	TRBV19	TGTGCCAGTAGTATCCCTAATTTAATCTGGACAGGCAATCAGCCCCAGCATTTT	CASSIPNLIWTGNQPQHF
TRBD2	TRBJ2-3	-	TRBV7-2	TGTGCCAGCAGCTTGAGGACTAGCGGGAGAGGTGGTGCAGATACGCAGTATTTT	CASSLRTSGRGGADTQYF
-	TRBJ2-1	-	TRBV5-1	TGCGCCAGCAGCTTTCTGGGGGCCAATGAGCAGTTCTTC	CASSFLGANEQFF
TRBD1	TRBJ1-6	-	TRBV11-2	TGTGCCAGCAGCAGGACAGGGAGCTCCTATAATTCACCCCTCCACTTT	CASSRTGSSYNSPLHF
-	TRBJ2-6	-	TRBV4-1	TGCGCCAGCAGCCAATATCGGGGGTCTGGGGCCAACGTCCTGACTTTC	CASSQYRGSGANVLTF
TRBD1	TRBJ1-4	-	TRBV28	TGTGCCAGCAGGCCCGGGACAGCTAATGAAAAACTGTTTTTT	CASRPGTANEKLFF
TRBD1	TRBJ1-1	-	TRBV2	TGTGCCAGCAGTGCGACAGGGTTGATGAACACTGAAGCTTTCTTT	CASSATGLMNTEAFF
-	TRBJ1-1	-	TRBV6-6	TGTGCCAGCAGTGACCCGAGGTTCCGTGAAGCTTTCTTT	CASSDPRFREAFF
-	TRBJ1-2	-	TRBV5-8	TGTGCCAGCAGACACGACAGATTCTATGGCTACACCTTC	CASRHDRFYGYTF
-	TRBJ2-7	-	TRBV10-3	TGTGCCATCAGTGAGTCCGACAGGTACGAGCAGTACTTC	CAISESDRYEQYF
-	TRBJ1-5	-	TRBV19	TGTGCCAGTAGTATGATGACCGCCACTACCAATCAGCCCCAGCATTTT	CASSMMTATTNQPQHF
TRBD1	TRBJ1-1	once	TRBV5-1	TGCGCCAGCAGCTTGACAGGGGGCCGGACTGAAGCTTTCTTT	CASSLTGGRTEAFF
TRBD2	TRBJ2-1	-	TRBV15	TGTGCCACCAGCAGAGAGATAGCGGGGGGCTTCAATGAGCAGTTCTTC	CATSREIAGGFNEQFF
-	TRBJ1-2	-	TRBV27	TGTGCCAGCAGTAACCAACCGACAGGATACTATGGCTACACCTTC	CASSNQPTGYYGYTF
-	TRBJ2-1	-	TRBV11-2	TGTGCCAGCAGCCATATGGCCGGGTCCTACAATGAGCAGTTCTTC	CASSHMAGSYNEQFF
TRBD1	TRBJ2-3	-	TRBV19	TGTGCCAGTAGTTCGACAGGGACCGATACGCAGTATTTT	CASSSTGTDTQYF
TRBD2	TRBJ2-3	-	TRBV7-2	TGTGCCAGCAGCTCAACCTATTCGGCGGGAGGGCCTACAGATACGCAGTATTTT	CASSSTYSAGGPTDTQYF
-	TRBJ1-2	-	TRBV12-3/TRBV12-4	TGTGCCAGCAAATCCGGGGGGTTAGCCGGCTACACCTTC	CASKSGGLAGYTF
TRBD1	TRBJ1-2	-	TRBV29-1	TGCAGCGTTCAAAGGGACAGAGGTTATGGCTACACCTTC	CSVQRDRGYGYTF
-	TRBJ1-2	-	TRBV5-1	TGCGCCAGCAAAATCGGGGAAACTAACTATGGCTACACCTTC	CASKIGETNYGYTF
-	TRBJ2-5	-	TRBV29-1	TGCAGCGTTGAGGCAAATCAAGAGACCCAGTACTTC	CSVEANQETQYF
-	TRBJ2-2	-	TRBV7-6	TGTGCCAGCGGAAAACAACCCCCGGGACTTACCACGTTCGCGAACACCGGGGAGCTGTTTTTT	CASGKQPPGLTTFANTGELFF
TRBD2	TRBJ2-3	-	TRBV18	TGTGCCAGCTCACCAGGGCTAGCGGTCACAGATACGCAGTATTTT	CASSPGLAVTDTQYF
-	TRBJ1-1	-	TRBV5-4	TGTGCCAGCAGCTCAATAGATGGGAAGGGAGGTGGCGCGAACACTGAAGCTTTCTTT	CASSSIDGKGGGANTEAFF
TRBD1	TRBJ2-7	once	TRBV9	TGTGCCAGCTCTAGGCAGGGGGATAGCGAGCAGTACTTC	CASSRQGDSEQYF
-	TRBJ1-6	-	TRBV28	TGTGCCAGCAGCGGGGGGCGGAATTCACCCCTCCACTTT	CASSGGRNSPLHF
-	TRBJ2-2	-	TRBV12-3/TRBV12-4	TGTGCCAGCAGACCGTCAGGTACCGGGGAGCTGTTTTTT	CASRPSGTGELFF
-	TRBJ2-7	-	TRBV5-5	TGTGCCAGCAGCTTGGAAGTACATTATTACGAGCAGTACTTC	CASSLEVHYYEQYF
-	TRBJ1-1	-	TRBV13	TGTGCCAGCAGTTCCAGGGAGGTTGAAGCTTTCTTT	CASSSREVEAFF
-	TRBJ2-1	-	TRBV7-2	TGTGCCAGCAGTAGCGGTAATTACAATGAGCAGTTCTTC	CASSSGNYNEQFF
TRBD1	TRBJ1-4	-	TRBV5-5	TGTGCCAGCAGCGCACAGGGGGCAAGGGATGAAAAACTGTTTTTT	CASSAQGARDEKLFF
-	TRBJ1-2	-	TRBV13	TGTGCCAGCAGCTCGTCCCAGGCACATGGCTACACCTTC	CASSSSQAHGYTF
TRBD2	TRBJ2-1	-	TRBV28	TGTGCCAGCAGTTTGCCAACTAGCGGGAGCTCCTACAATGAGCAGTTCTTC	CASSLPTSGSSYNEQFF
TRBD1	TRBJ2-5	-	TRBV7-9	TGTGCCAGCAGCTTAAGGTGGCAGGGGGCGAAAGAGACCCAGTACTTC	CASSLRWQGAKETQYF
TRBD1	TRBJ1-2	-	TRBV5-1	TGCGCCAGCTCCCGACAGGGCTTGGGTAACTATGGCTACACCTTC	CASSRQGLGNYGYTF
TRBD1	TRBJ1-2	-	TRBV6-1	TGTGCCAGCAGTGAATGGGGTAGGGGGCCCTATGGCTACACCTTC	CASSEWGRGPYGYTF
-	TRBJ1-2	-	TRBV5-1	TGCGCCAGCAGCCCCGCCGACGTGGACATTAAGGGCTACACCTTC	CASSPADVDIKGYTF
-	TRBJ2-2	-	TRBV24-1	TGTGCCACCAGTGGCGTGAACACCGGGGAGCTGTTTTTT	CATSGVNTGELFF